A single T cell receptor beta chain is shown here with its context. This sample stems from a study of blood T cell repertoires in COVID-19. Background on the study: The cDNA or gDNA used as material had been derived from T cells, B-cell-depleted T cells, or PBMCs.

Original processing notes: Estimation of nucleated cell counts was performed using reference gene primer amplification. Repertoires were generated with immunoSEQ multiplex PCR, while TCRdb's copy carries only in-frame clones and drops some. Clone size and V and J calls were adopted from that table, with D and trimming inferred from the DNA. This repertoire shows over 200,000 clones, over 65% found once; its top ten account for over 3%. There are 15 residues in the CDR3. Looked up from germline, CDR1 is SGHTA and CDR2 is FQGNSA. V gave up 5 bases and J gave up 5 bases; unmatched junction bases: 4. This sequence originates from a woman aged 80 or over with acute or convalescent COVID-19. Sequenced: peripheral blood. V and J are TRBV7-2 and TRBJ1-4; 11 bases are shared with TRBD1. In nucleotides, the CDR3 is TGTGCCAGCAGCGCCCGGGACAGGGGGAATGAAAAACTGTTTTTT. Its translation: CASSARDRGNEKLFF.